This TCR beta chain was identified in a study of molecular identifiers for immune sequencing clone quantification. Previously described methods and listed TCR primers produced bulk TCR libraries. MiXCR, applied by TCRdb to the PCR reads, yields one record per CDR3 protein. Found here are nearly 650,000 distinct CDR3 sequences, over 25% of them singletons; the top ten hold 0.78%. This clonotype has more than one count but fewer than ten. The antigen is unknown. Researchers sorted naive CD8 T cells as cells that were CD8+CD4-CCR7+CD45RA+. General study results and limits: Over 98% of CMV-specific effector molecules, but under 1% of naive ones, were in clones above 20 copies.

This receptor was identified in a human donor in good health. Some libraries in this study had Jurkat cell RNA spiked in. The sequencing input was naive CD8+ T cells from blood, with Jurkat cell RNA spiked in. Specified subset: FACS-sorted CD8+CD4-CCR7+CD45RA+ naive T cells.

The CDR3 here is CASSGGGGNEQYF. As DNA, the CDR3 is TGTGCCAGCAGTGGAGGGGGCGGGAACGAGCAGTACTTC. The chain uses TRBV6-2 or TRBV6-3 and TRBJ2-7; maybe TRBD1 (7 bases). The CDR3 contains 13 residues. The germline V gene encodes CDR1 MNHEY and CDR2 SVGEGT. V shed 5 bases and J shed 5 bases, with 13 bases lying between them.